This entry lists 17 T cell receptor beta chains sequenced from one sample in a study of T-cell memory formation after mild COVID-19. TCRdb analysed the 5' RACE reads with MiXCR anew, one entry per CDR3 protein. Of tens of thousands of distinct CDR3 sequences listed, over 15% are singletons. The sample was PBMCs or a T cell subset sorted from them (not recorded which). These receptors all stem from an adult woman who had mild COVID-19 (a few samples of this study predate the infection). Cell type and time point are not known.

This clonotype showed up just a few times. The rearrangement joins TRBV4-3 to TRBJ2-7; the match to TRBD2 covers 7 bases. J gave up 4 bases and V 0 bases, and 6 bases lay outside the gene matches. Germline loops: CDR1 LGHNA, CDR2 YSLEER. This CDR3 is built from 15 residues. The DNA of the CDR3 is TGCGCCAGCAGCCAAGATAGGGCTAGCGGTTACGAGCAGTACTTC. This gives the protein CASSQDRASGYEQYF.

This clonotype was seen a handful of times. V gene TRBV15 combines with J gene TRBJ1-4; tentatively, D is TRBD1 (5 bases). Germline V CDR1 and CDR2: LNHNV, YYDKDF (reference sequence). V gave up 5 bases and J gave up 5 bases, with 21 bases separating them. The CDR3 sequence is 17 residues long. The CDR3 DNA reads as TGTGCCACCAGCCCCCAAGAACTAAAGGGGCCAAATGAAAAACTGTTTTTT. This gives the protein CATSPQELKGPNEKLFF.

This clonotype was seen a few times. V is TRBV13 and J is TRBJ2-5, with D maybe TRBD1 (5 bases). Germline V gene lookup returns CDR1 PRHDT and CDR2 FYEKMQ (reference sequence). The CDR3 loop spans 14 amino acids. V was pared by 2 bases and J by 2 bases, with 9 bases between. The CDR3 DNA reads as TGTGCCAGCAGCTTACTGACAGCACAAGAGACCCAGTACTTC. It encodes CASSLLTAQETQYF.

This clonotype was recorded a few times. The chain combines TRBV9 with TRBJ2-1; possible D gene TRBD2, 5 bases. The V end lost 3 bases, the J end lost 4 bases, and 17 bases lay between the germline ends. The CDR3 sequence is 16 residues long. Per the germline V gene, CDR1 is SGDLS and CDR2 is YYNGEE. DNA of the CDR3: TGTGCCAGCAGCGGTCAAGCGGAGAACGTTTACAATGAGCAGTTCTTC. This codes for CASSGQAENVYNEQFF.

The sample holds a few counts of this clonotype. The gene calls are TRBV29-1 and TRBJ2-3; D is perhaps TRBD1 or TRBD2 (5 bases each). CDR3 length equals 15 residues. The V and J ends lost 7 bases and 1 base respectively, with 18 bases between them. Germline values: CDR1 SQVTM, CDR2 ANQGSEA. This CDR3 is CSGDGEPQRTDTQYF. For the CDR3, the DNA is TGCAGCGGGGACGGTGAGCCCCAACGCACAGATACGCAGTATTTT.

This clonotype has just a few counts. The V and J genes are TRBV6-2 or TRBV6-3 and TRBJ2-1, with D tentatively TRBD2 (6 bases). The germline V and J ends were trimmed by 0 bases and 2 bases, with 14 bases remaining between them. The CDR3 loop spans 17 amino acids. The germline gives CDR1 MNHEY, CDR2 SVGEGT. The CDR3 reads CASSYSYAGLTYNEQFF. The CDR3 coding sequence is TGTGCCAGCAGTTACTCATATGCGGGACTCACCTACAATGAGCAGTTCTTC.

This clonotype was counted only a few times. The V gene is TRBV20-1, the J gene TRBJ1-1; D remains unclear. From germline, CDR1 is DFQATT and CDR2 SNEGSKA (reference sequence). This CDR3 is built from 10 residues. V was trimmed by 1 base and J by 5 bases, leaving 2 bases between them. The CDR3 loop reads CSARGTEAFF. The CDR3 bases are TGCAGTGCTAGAGGGACTGAAGCTTTCTTT.

This rearrangement joins TRBV12-3 or TRBV12-4 to TRBJ2-5; D ambiguous. V shed 5 bases and J shed 0 bases, with 7 bases lying between them. The CDR3 sequence is 13 residues long. The CDR3 loop is CASSLSYQETQYF. The CDR3 DNA reads as TGTGCCAGCAGTCTCTCGTACCAAGAGACCCAGTACTTC.

This clonotype was seen only a few times. The junction departs from the called germline gene at one end, perhaps through a read error. The rearrangement links TRBV7-7 to TRBJ2-1; D is possibly TRBD2 (5 bases). This CDR3 contains 14 residues. The germline V gene has CDR1 SSHAT and CDR2 FNYEAQ (reference sequence). The CDR3 DNA reads TGTGCTAGCAGCTCCGGACTGGGTCAGGATGAGCAGTTCTTC. Its protein is CASSSGLGQDEQFF.

The chain has TRBV9 and TRBJ2-3, with unresolved D. Looked up from germline, CDR1 is SGDLS and CDR2 is YYNGEE. The CDR3 sequence is 14 residues long. The V gene lost 4 bases and the J gene lost 2 bases, with 11 bases spanning the gap. CDR3 sequence (DNA): TGTGCCAGCAGCCCCAAGAGATCCACAGATACGCAGTATTTT. This sequence encodes CASSPKRSTDTQYF.

The chain is built from TRBV2 and TRBJ2-1; D is unclear. Trimming left V 5 bases short and J 3 bases short, with 11 bases between. The length of the CDR3 is 14 residues. CDR1 is SNHLY, CDR2 FYNNEI, per germline. The CDR3 sequence is CASSLSQVYNEQFF. The CDR3 coding sequence is TGTGCCAGCAGTTTGAGTCAAGTCTACAATGAGCAGTTCTTC. The full variable domain, rest sourced from reference TRBV2 and TRBJ2-1, is EPEVTQTPSHQVTQMGQEVILRCVPISNHLYFYWYRQILGQKVEFLVSFYNNEISEKSEIFDDQFSVERPDGSNFTLKIRSTKLEDSAMYFCASSLSQVYNEQFFGPGTRLTVL.

This chain connects TRBV5-1 to TRBJ2-1; 10 bases align to TRBD2. The V gene end was trimmed by 4 bases and the J gene end by 3 bases; junction bases not matched to a gene: 7. The CDR3 consists of 16 residues. Germline CDR1 SGHRS, CDR2 YFSETQ. The CDR3 DNA follows: TGCGCCAGCAGCGGAATGACTAGCGGGCTCTACAATGAGCAGTTCTTC. Its translation is CASSGMTSGLYNEQFF.

This clonotype was detected only a few times. The rearrangement uses TRBV12-3 or TRBV12-4 and TRBJ2-2, with no clear D. There are 16 residues in the CDR3. V was cut by 1 base and J by 5 bases, with 14 bases left in between. The CDR3 spells CASSLVGGLGTGELFF. As DNA, the CDR3 is TGTGCCAGCAGTTTAGTAGGCGGATTGGGAACCGGGGAGCTGTTTTTT.

This clonotype has at least ten counts. CDR3 in amino acids: CASSERDRAKDTQYF. The CDR3, as DNA: TGTGCCAGCAGCGAGAGAGACAGGGCAAAAGATACGCAGTATTTT. The gene calls are TRBV7-9 and TRBJ2-3, with 7 bases lining up with TRBD1. Germline CDR1 and CDR2: SEHNR and FQNEAQ (reference sequence). This CDR3 spans 15 amino acids. V lost 5 bases and J lost 5; bases outside the gene matches: 10.

Here the CDR3 DNA reads TGTGCCAGCAGTGAATACTCCTATGGCTACACCTTC. This sequence encodes CASSEYSYGYTF. V usage is TRBV25-1 and J usage is TRBJ1-2; D not certain. The CDR3 has 12 amino acids. The V gene lost 0 bases and the J gene lost 4 bases, with 3 bases spanning the gap. The germline gives CDR1 MGHDK, CDR2 SYGVNS.

In this sample, this clonotype turned up a few times. The chain combines TRBV5-1 with TRBJ1-2; no clear D gene. Trimming removed 3 bases from V and 2 bases from J, with 11 bases in between. The CDR3 is 14 residues long. Germline CDR1 and CDR2: SGHRS and YFSETQ. The CDR3 region is CASSSGGGNYGYTF. In DNA form, the CDR3 reads TGCGCCAGCAGCTCCGGAGGTGGAAACTATGGCTACACCTTC.

This sequence joins TRBV4-1 and TRBJ1-1, with 8 bases lining up with TRBD1. J lost 6 bases, V lost 2 bases, and 5 bases had no gene match. The germline gives CDR1 MGHRA, CDR2 YSYEKL. The CDR3 loop spans 14 amino acids. CDR3 residues: CASSQPGGWPEAFF. In DNA, the CDR3 is TGCGCCAGCAGCCAACCAGGGGGCTGGCCTGAAGCTTTCTTT.